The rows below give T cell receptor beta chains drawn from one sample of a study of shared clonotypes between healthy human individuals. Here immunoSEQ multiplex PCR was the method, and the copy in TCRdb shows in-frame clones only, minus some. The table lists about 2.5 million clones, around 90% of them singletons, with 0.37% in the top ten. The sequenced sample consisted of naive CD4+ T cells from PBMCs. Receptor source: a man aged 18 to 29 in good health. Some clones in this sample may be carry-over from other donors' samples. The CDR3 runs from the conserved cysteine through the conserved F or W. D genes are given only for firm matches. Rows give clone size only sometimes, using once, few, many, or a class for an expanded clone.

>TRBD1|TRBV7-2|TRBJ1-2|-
TGTGCCAGCAGCTTGTACAGGGGTAACTATGGCTACACCTTC
CASSLYRGNYGYTF
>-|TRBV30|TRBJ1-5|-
TGTGCCTGGAACCGCCGGACACCAGGAGGCGATCAGCCCCAGCATTTT
CAWNRRTPGGDQPQHF
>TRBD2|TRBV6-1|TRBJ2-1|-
TGTGCCAGCAGCTCGGGACTAGCGGTTTACAATGAGCAGTTCTTC
CASSSGLAVYNEQFF
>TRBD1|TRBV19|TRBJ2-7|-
TGTGCCAGTAGTATCACGACAGGGTCCCCCTACGAGCAGTACTTC
CASSITTGSPYEQYF
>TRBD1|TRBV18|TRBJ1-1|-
TGTGCCAGCTCACTGGGACAGGGGGCACTGAACACTGAAGCTTTCTTT
CASSLGQGALNTEAFF
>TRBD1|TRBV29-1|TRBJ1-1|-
TGCAGCGTAGGACAGGGTACTGAAGCTTTCTTT
CSVGQGTEAFF
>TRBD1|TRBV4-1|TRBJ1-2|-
TGCGCCAGCAGCCGAGGACAGGGGGCCTCCCTCAACTATGGCTACACCTTC
CASSRGQGASLNYGYTF
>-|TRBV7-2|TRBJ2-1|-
TGTGCCAGCAGCTCGGCTGGAAGCTCCTACAATGAGCAGTTCTTC
CASSSAGSSYNEQFF
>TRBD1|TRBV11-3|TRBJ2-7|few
TGTGCCAGCAGCTTCGGGACAGGGCCCTACGAGCAGTACTTC
CASSFGTGPYEQYF
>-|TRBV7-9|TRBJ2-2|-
TGTGCCAGCAGCTTAGGATACCAGTCCGGGGAGCTGTTTTTT
CASSLGYQSGELFF
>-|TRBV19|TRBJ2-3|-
TGTGCCAGTAGTATTCGCGGAGGCACAGATACGCAGTATTTT
CASSIRGGTDTQYF
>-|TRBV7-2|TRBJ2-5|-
TGTGCCAGCATCCGCGTTAACAGGGTTGAGACCCAGTACTTC
CASIRVNRVETQYF
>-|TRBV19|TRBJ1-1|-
TGTGCCAGTAGTATGGCAAGGGAAGCTTTCTTT
CASSMAREAFF
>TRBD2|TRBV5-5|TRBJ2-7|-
TGTGCCAGCAGCCCCGGGACTAGGGGCTACGAGCAGTACTTC
CASSPGTRGYEQYF
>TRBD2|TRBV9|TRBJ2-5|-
TGTGCCAGCAGCGTGTCTAGCGGCCAAGAGACCCAGTACTTC
CASSVSSGQETQYF
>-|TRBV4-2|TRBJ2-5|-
TGTGCCAGCAGCCAAGATCATGGGGAGACCCAGTACTTC
CASSQDHGETQYF
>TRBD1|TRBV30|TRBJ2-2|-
TGTGCCTGGTCCACAGGGGGTATCGGGGAGCTGTTTTTT
CAWSTGGIGELFF
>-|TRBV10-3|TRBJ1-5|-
TGTGCCATCAGTGATTCGGCGAGGGCCCAGCATTTT
CAISDSARAQHF
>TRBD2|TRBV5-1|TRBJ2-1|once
TGCGCCAGCAGCGAGGGACTAGCGGGAGGCTATGAGCAGTTCTTC
CASSEGLAGGYEQFF
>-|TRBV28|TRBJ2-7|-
TGTGCCAGCAGTACAACGTCGGGGTGGGCACTCTACGAGCAGTACTTC
CASSTTSGWALYEQYF
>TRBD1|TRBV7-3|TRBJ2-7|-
TGTGCCAGCAGCTTAGGGACAGGGGAACGCGAGCAGTACTTC
CASSLGTGEREQYF